A single T cell receptor (beta chain) is shown here with its context. The sample belongs to a study of Ad26.COV2.S vaccination and SARS-CoV-2 variants. V dropped 0 bases and J dropped 2 bases, with 10 bases sitting between them. Germline V gene lookup returns CDR1 SGDLS and CDR2 YYNGEE. CDR3 length: 15 residues. Regarding treatment: roughly 19 received Ad26.COV2.S at low or high dose, single or two shots; several received placebo; per-sample allocation not given. Samples came from day 63 after the first vaccine or placebo injection. Data came from immunoSEQ multiplex PCR; TCRdb stores just in-frame clones and leaves some out. The profile shows about 410,000 clones, approximately 90% of them singletons.

The receptor's source is a person between 18 and 59 years old who received the Ad26.COV2.S COVID-19 vaccine or a placebo. The V gene is TRBV9, the J gene TRBJ2-3; D call uncertain. The starting material was peripheral blood, obtained in a trial of Ad26.COV2.S vaccine versus placebo. The CDR3 DNA sequence: TGTGCCAGCAGCGTAGAAGGGTTCTACACAGATACGCAGTATTTT. Protein: CASSVEGFYTDTQYF.